What follows describes a single TCR beta chain. The antigen is unknown. The data were taken from a study of glioma-infiltrating T cells. Study information: Samples included WHO grade II oligodendrogliomas or astrocytomas and initial-diagnosis grade IV glioblastomas. Blood libraries targeted about 4.5- to 11-fold coverage of roughly 1 million T cells.

Study-wide findings and caveats: Above-expected tissue-blood divergence occurred in all gliomas, most in low-grade ones.

CDR3 length equals 14 residues. V was cut by 0 bases and J by 7 bases, with 11 bases left in between. Germline lookup yields CDR1 KGHSH and CDR2 LQKENI. Amplification of TCR alpha and beta CDR3 regions from RNA used iRepertoire nested multiplex PCR. TCRdb reprocessed the multiplex PCR reads via MiXCR and lists one record per CDR3 protein. The sample has around 390,000 distinct CDR3 sequences, roughly two fifths seen once. The receptor was isolated from a human donor with low-grade glioma or glioblastoma, undergoing nonglioma brain surgery, or in good health (not recorded which). The chain links TRBV18 to TRBJ2-3; D gene uncertain. Specimen: glioma tissue, nonneoplastic brain tissue, or PBMCs (not recorded which). The CDR3 DNA follows: TGTGCCAGCTCACCACCGGGCTTATCAAATACGCAGTATTTT. It codes for CASSPPGLSNTQYF.